This T cell receptor beta chain was observed in a study of blood T cell repertoires in COVID-19. Germline V CDR1 and CDR2: MDHEN, SYDVKM. The CDR3 contains 17 residues. Trimming removed 6 bases from V and 2 bases from J, with 23 bases in between. Authors' data handling: How many nucleated cells were present was estimated from reference gene primer amplification. Sequencing was performed with immunoSEQ multiplex PCR; in TCRdb, only in-frame clones are kept and a portion is missing. That table is the source of V, J and clone size, and D and trimming were worked out from the DNA. The sample holds just under 40,000 clones, 90% to 95% seen once.

This sequence originates from a human donor with active COVID-19. The donor label of this sample is uncertain. The V gene is TRBV28, the J gene TRBJ2-7; D might be TRBD2 (6 bases). Sequencing was performed on peripheral blood. The CDR3 spells CASSSVVGGSGAYEQYF. The CDR3 DNA sequence: TGTGCCAGCAGCTCCGTGGTGGGTGGTAGCGGAGCCTACGAGCAGTACTTC.